This entry is about one T cell receptor (beta chain). Authors' analysis steps: Cell counts per sample came from amplifying reference gene primers. The assay was immunoSEQ multiplex PCR, and TCRdb's table has in-frame clones only and misses some. That table is the source of V, J and clone size, and D and trimming were worked out from the DNA. The table has 410,000 or so clones, roughly 90% seen once; the top ten hold more than 1.4%. This CDR3 region has 16 residues. J lost 0 bases, V lost 2 bases, and 4 bases had no gene match. CDR1 is MNHEY and CDR2 is SVGEGT in the germline V gene. This specimen belongs to a study of blood T cell repertoires in COVID-19. Overall study: Specimens from acute and convalescent COVID-19 originated in the United States, Italy and Spain. PBMCs, B-cell-depleted T cells, or T cells were the source of the cDNA or gDNA that made up the material.

Sequencing was carried out using peripheral blood. The chain has TRBV6-2 or TRBV6-3 and TRBJ1-3; 7 nucleotides match TRBD1. This sequence was found in a woman in her 30s with active or convalescent COVID-19. CDR3: CASSYRTGLSGNTIYF. The CDR3 DNA is TGTGCCAGCAGTTACCGGACAGGACTCTCTGGAAACACCATATATTTT.